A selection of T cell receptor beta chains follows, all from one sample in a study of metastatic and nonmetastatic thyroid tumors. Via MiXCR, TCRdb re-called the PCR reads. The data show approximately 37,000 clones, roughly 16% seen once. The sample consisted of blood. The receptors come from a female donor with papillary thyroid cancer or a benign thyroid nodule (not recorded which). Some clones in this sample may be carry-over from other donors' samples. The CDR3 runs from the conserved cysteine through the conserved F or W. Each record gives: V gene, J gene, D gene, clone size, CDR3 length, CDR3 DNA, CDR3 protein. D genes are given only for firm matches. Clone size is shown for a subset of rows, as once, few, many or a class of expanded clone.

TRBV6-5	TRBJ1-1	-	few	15	TGTGCCAGCAGTTATTGTCGGGGCTCAAACACTGAAGCTTTCTTT	CASSYCRGSNTEAFF
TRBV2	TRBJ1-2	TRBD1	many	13	TGTGCCAGAAACCGGGACAGTAACTATGGCTACACCTTC	CARNRDSNYGYTF
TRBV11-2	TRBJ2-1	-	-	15	TGTGCCAGCAGCTCACAATTCGCGGCGGGTAATGAGCAGTTCTTC	CASSSQFAAGNEQFF
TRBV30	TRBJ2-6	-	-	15	TGTGCCTGGATGGGGCCCAGCTCCGGGGCCAACGTCCTGACTTTC	CAWMGPSSGANVLTF
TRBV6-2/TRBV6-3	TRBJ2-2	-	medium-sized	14	TGTGCCAGCAGTTCCGGGACCCCGACCGGGGAGCTGTTTTTT	CASSSGTPTGELFF
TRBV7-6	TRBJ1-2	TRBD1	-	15	TGTGCCAGCAGCCCTAGAGCAGGGGGTGGCTATGGCTACACCTTC	CASSPRAGGGYGYTF
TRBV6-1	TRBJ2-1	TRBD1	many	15	TGTGCCAGCAGTGTGGAGACAGGGGGCTACAATGAGCAGTTCTTC	CASSVETGGYNEQFF
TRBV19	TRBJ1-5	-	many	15	TGTGCCAGTAGTATCGCAGTAAATAGCAATCAGCCCCAGCATTTT	CASSIAVNSNQPQHF
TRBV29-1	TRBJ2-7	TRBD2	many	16	TGCAGCGTTGAAGATGGAGCTAGCGGGAGCTCCTACGAGCAGTACTTC	CSVEDGASGSSYEQYF
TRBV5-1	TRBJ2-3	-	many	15	TGCGCCAGCAGCTTGTCCCCGGGAGCGGGAGATACGCAGTATTTT	CASSLSPGAGDTQYF
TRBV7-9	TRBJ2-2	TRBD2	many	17	TGTGCCAGCAGCTCAGATCGAGCGGGGGCCGGAACCGGGGAGCTGTTTTTT	CASSSDRAGAGTGELFF
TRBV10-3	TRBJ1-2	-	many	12	TGTGCCATCAGTACAGGGAACTATGGCTACACCTTC	CAISTGNYGYTF
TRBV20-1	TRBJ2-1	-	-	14	TGCAGTGCTAGAGATTTGAAGGCGGGCGATGAGCAGTTCTTC	CSARDLKAGDEQFF
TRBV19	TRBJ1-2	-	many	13	TGTGCCAGTAGGGAGGCAGGTCAATATGGCTACACCTTC	CASREAGQYGYTF
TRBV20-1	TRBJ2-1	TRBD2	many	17	TGCAGTGCTAGAGCCCTCCTCTCTAGCGGGAGGTGGAATGAGCAGTTCTTC	CSARALLSSGRWNEQFF
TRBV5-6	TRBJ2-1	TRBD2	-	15	TGTGCCAGCAGCTTGCTACTAGCGTGGCACAATGAGCAGTTCTTC	CASSLLLAWHNEQFF
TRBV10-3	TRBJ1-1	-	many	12	TGTGCCATCAGTGAAGGGAGTACTGAAGCTTTCTTT	CAISEGSTEAFF
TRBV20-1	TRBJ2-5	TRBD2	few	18	TGCAGTGCTAGAGGCCTTAGGAGCGGGAGGGGATTTGGAGAGACCCAGTACTTC	CSARGLRSGRGFGETQYF
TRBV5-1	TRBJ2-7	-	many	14	TGCGCCAGCAGCTTCATTGCCCCCGGGTCCGAGCAGTACTTC	CASSFIAPGSEQYF
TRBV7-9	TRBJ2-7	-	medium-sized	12	TGTGCCAGCAGCTCGGACTTCTACGAGCAGTACTTC	CASSSDFYEQYF
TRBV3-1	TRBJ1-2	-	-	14	TGTGCCAGCAGCCAAGGGAGGGGGGCAGATGGCTACACCTTC	CASSQGRGADGYTF
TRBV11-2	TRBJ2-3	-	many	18	TGTGCCAGCAGCTTAGGTCGTCTAGCCGGTAGGGGCACAGATACGCAGTATTTT	CASSLGRLAGRGTDTQYF
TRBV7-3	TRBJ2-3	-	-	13	TGTGCCAGCAGCTTAACCGGGGGAGATACGCAGTATTTT	CASSLTGGDTQYF
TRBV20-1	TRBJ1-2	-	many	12	TGCAGTGCTAATGGGGATAACTATGGCTACACCTTC	CSANGDNYGYTF
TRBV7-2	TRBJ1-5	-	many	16	TGTGCCAGCAGCTTAGTTGGGTCAGCCGGGGGTCAGCCCCAGCATTTT	CASSLVGSAGGQPQHF
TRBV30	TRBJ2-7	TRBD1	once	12	TGTGCCTGGAGTGACAGGGGGTACGAGCAGTACTTC	CAWSDRGYEQYF
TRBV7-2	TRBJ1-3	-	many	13	TGTGCCAGCAGCTCGAGCTCTGGAAACACCATATATTTT	CASSSSSGNTIYF
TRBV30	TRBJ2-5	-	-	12	TGTGCCTGGAGGGTATCTCAGGGGACCCAGTACTTC	CAWRVSQGTQYF
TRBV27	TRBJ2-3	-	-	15	TGTGCCAGCAGCTGGGGGCTTGCTGTCACACATACGCAGTATTTT	CASSWGLAVTHTQYF
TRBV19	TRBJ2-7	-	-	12	TGTGCCAGTAGTGGACTCTCCTACGAGCAGTACTTC	CASSGLSYEQYF
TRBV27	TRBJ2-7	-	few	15	TGTGCCAGCAGTTCACAAGGAAGGGTACCCTACGAGCAGTACTTC	CASSSQGRVPYEQYF
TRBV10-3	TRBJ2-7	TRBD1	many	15	TGTGCCATCAGTGGGGGTGGGACAGGGGACCACGAGCAGTACTTC	CAISGGGTGDHEQYF
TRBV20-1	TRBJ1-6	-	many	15	TGCAGTGCTAGACATAATCCCGGGGGCGGTTCACCCCTCCACTTT	CSARHNPGGGSPLHF
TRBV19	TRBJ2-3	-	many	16	TGTGCCAGTAGTGATCTCCGGGACCCGGGAACAGATACGCAGTATTTT	CASSDLRDPGTDTQYF
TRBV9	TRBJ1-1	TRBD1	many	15	TGTGCCAGCAGCCTAGAGGGGGCGAAGAACACTGAAGCTTTCTTT	CASSLEGAKNTEAFF